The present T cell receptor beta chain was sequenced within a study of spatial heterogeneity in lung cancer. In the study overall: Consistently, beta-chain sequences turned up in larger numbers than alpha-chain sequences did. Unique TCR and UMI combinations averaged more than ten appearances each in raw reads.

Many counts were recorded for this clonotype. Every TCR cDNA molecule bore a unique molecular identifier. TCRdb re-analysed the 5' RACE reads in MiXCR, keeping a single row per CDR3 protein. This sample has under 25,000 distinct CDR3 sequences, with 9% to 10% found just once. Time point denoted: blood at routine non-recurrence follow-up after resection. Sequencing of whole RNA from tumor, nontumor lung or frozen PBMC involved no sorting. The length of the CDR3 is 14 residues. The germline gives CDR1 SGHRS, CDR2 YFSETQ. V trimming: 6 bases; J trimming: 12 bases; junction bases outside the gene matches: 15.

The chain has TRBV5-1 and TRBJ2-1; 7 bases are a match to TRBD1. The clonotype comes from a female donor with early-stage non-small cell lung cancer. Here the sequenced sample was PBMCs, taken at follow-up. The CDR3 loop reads CASTQGRTGSVQFF. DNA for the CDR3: TGCGCCAGCACACAGGGGAGAACTGGATCAGTGCAGTTCTTC.